This T cell receptor (beta chain) was identified during a study of blood T cell repertoires in COVID-19. Whole-study context: The United States, Italy and Spain provided the acute and convalescent COVID-19 samples. From T cells, B-cell-depleted T cells, or PBMCs came the material, which was cDNA or gDNA.

Seattle patient enrollment occurred during active infection, with longitudinal follow-up thereafter. CDR1 and CDR2 from the germline V gene are PRHDT and FYEKMQ (reference sequence). CDR3 length: 17 amino acids. With V trimmed by 4 bases and J by 0 bases, 9 bases remained unmatched. Authors' methods: Reference gene primers were amplified, and this amplification served to estimate nucleated cell counts. The method was immunoSEQ multiplex PCR; TCRdb's version includes in-frame clones alone and lacks a portion of them. That table is the source of V, J and clone size, and D and trimming were worked out from the DNA. The profile shows about 200,000 clones, 80% to 95% of them singletons.

This clonotype originated in a man in his fifties or sixties with COVID-19, enrolled during active disease. Sequencing was carried out using peripheral blood. This chain connects TRBV13 to TRBJ2-1; 7 bases are shared with TRBD2. The CDR3, as DNA: TGTGCCAGCAGCTCCGCTAGGACTAGGCCCTCCTACAATGAGCAGTTCTTC. This codes for CASSSARTRPSYNEQFF. The variable domain in full, completed from reference TRBV13 and TRBJ2-1, reads AAGVIQSPRHLIKEKRETATLKCYPIPRHDTVYWYQQGPGQDPQFLISFYEKMQSDKGSIPDRFSAQQFSDYHSELNMSSLELGDSALYFCASSSARTRPSYNEQFFGPGTRLTVL.